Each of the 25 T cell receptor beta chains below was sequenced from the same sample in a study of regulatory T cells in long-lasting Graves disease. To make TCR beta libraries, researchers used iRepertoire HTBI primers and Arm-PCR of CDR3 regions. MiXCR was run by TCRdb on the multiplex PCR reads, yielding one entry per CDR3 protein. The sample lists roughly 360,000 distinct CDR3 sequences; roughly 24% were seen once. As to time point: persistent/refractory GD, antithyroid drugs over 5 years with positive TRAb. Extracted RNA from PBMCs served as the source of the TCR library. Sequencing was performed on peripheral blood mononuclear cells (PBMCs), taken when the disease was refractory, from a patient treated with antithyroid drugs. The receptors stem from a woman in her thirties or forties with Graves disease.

The CDR3 DNA follows: TGCGCCAGCAGCTTTAATTACCAAGAAGAGACCCAGTACTTC. It is translated as CASSFNYQEETQYF. The V and J genes are TRBV5-1 and TRBJ2-5; D unclear. The CDR3 totals 14 residues. Germline CDR1 reads SGHRS; CDR2 reads YFSETQ. Trimming took 2 bases from V and 3 from J, leaving 11 bases between them.

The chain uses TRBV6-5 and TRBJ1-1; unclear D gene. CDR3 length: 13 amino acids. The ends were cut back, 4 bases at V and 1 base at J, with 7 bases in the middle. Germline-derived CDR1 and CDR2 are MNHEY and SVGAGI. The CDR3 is CASSSIWNTEAFF. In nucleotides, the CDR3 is TGTGCCAGCAGTTCCATCTGGAACACTGAAGCTTTCTTT.

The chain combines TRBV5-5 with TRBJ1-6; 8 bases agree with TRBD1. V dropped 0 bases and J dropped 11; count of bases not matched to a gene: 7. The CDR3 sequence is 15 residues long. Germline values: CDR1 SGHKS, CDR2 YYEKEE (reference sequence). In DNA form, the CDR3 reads TGTGCCAGCAGCTTGGTTGACAGGGGTATGGCACCCCTCCACTTT. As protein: CASSLVDRGMAPLHF.

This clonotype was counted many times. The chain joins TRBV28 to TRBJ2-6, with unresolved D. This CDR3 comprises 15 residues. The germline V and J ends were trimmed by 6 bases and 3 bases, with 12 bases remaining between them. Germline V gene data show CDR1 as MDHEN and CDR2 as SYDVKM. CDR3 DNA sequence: TGTGCCAGCAGCGCATTTAATTTTGGGGCCAACGTCCTGACTTTC. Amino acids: CASSAFNFGANVLTF.

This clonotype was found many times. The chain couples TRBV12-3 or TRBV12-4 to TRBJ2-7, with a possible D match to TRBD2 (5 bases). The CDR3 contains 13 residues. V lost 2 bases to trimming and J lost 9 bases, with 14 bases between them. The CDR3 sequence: CASSLFGPEGQYF. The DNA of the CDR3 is TGTGCCAGCAGTTTATTTGGCCCCGAGGGGCAGTACTTC.

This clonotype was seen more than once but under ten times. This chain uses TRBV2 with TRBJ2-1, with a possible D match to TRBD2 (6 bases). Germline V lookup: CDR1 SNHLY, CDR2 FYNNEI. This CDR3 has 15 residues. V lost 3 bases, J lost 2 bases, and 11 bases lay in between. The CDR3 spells CASSEYGSTYNEQFF. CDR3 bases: TGTGCCAGCAGTGAGTACGGGAGTACCTACAATGAGCAGTTCTTC.

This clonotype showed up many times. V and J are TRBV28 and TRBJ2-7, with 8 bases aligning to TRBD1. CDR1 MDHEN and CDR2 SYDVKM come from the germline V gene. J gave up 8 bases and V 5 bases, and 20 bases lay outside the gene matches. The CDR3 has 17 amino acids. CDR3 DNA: TGTGCCAGCAGTCCCACAAGGACAGGGTCGGGACGTGAAAAGCAGTACTTC. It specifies CASSPTRTGSGREKQYF.

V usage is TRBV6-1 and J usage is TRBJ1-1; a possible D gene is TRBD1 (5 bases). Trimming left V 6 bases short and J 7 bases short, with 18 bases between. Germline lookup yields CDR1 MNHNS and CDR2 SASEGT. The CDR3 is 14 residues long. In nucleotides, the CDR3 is TGTGCCAGCAGCCAAGCCGGGGACGTCGGTGAAGCTTTCTTT. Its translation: CASSQAGDVGEAFF.

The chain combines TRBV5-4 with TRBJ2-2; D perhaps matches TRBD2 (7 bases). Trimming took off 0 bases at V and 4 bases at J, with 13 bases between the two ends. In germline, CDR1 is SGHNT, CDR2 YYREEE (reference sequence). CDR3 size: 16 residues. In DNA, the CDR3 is TGTGCCAGCAGCTTGGAGGGGGGGCGCCCCACCGGGGAGCTGTTTTTT. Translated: CASSLEGGRPTGELFF.

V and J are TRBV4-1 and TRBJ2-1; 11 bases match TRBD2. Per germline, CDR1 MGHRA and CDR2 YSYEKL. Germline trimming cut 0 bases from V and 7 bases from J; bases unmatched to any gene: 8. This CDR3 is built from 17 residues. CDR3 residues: CASSQDGAGLAANEQFF. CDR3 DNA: TGCGCCAGCAGCCAAGATGGGGCGGGACTAGCGGCGAATGAGCAGTTCTTC.

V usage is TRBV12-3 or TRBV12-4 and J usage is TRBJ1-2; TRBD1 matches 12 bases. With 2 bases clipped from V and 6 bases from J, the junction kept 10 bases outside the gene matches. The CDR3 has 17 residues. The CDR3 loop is CASSLRVRDRGLNGYTF. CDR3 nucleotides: TGTGCCAGCAGTTTAAGGGTCCGGGACAGGGGGCTGAATGGCTACACCTTC.

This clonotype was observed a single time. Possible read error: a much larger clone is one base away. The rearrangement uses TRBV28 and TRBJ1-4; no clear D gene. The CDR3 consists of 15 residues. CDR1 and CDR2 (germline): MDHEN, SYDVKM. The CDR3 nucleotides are TGTGCCAGCAGTTTGGGTCTCACAACTAATGGAAAACTGTTTTTT. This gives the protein CASSLGLTTNGKLFF.

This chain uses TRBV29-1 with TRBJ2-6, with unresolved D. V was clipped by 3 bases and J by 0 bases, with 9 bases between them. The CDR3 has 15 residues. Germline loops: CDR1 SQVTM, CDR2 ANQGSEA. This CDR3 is CSVDSVRSGANVLTF. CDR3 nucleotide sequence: TGCAGCGTTGATTCGGTTCGCTCTGGGGCCAACGTCCTGACTTTC.

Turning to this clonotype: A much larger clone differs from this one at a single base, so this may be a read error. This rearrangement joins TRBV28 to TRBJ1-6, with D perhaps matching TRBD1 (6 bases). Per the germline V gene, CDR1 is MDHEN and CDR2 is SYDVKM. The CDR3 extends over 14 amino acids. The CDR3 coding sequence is TGTGCCAGCAGCCCCGGGGGCATGGATTCACCCCTCTACTTT. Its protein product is CASSPGGMDSPLYF. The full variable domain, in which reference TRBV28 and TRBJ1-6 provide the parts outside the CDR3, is DVKVTQSSRYLVKRTGEKVFLECVQDMDHENMFWYRQDPGLGLRLIYFSYDVKMKEKGDIPEGYSVSREKKERFSLILESASTNQTSMYLCASSPGGMDSPLYFGNGTRLTVT.

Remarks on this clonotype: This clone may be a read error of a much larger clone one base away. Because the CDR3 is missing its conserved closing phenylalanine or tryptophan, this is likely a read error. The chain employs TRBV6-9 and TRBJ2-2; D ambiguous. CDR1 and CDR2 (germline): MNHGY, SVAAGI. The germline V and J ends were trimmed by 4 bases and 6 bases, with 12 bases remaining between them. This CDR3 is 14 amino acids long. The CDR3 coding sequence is TGTGCCAGCAGTTTCGATCTGGCTCCCGGGGAGCTGTTTTTG. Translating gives CASSFDLAPGELFL.

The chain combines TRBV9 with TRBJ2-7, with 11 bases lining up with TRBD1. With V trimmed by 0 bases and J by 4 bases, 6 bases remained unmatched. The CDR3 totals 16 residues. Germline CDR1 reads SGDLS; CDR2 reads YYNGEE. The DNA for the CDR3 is TGTGCCAGCAGCGTAGCCCCTGGGACAGGGGGGTACGAGCAGTACTTC. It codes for CASSVAPGTGGYEQYF.

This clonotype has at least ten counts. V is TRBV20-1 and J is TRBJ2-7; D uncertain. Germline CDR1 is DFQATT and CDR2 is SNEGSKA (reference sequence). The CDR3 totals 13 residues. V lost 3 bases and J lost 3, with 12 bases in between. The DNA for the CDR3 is TGCAGTGCTAGGAACCCGATCGGCTACGAGCAGTACTTC. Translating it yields CSARNPIGYEQYF.

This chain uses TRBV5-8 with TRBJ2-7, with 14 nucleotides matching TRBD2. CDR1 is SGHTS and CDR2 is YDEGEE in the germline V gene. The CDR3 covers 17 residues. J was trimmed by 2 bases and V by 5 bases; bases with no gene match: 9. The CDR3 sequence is CASRRTGTSGSAYEQYF. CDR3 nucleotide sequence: TGTGCCAGCAGGCGAACCGGGACTAGCGGGAGTGCCTACGAGCAGTACTTC.

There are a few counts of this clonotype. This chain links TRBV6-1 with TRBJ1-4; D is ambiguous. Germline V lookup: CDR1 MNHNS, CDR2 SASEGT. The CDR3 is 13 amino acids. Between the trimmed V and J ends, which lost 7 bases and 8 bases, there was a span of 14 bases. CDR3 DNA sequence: TGTGCCAGCACGGCCCTGAGAGGAGAAAAACTGTTTTTT. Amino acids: CASTALRGEKLFF.

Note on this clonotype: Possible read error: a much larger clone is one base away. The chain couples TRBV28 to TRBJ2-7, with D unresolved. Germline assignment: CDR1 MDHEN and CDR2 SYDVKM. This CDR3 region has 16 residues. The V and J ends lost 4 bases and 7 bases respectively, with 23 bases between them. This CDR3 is CASSSPWATSYNEQYF. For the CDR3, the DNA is TGTGCCAGCAGTTCTCCGTGGGCCACCTCCTACAATGAGCAGTACTTC.

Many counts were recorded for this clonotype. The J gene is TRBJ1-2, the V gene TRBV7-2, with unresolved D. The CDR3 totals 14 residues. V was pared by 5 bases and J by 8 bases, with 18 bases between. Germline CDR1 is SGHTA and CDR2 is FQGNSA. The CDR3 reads CASSPAGYLPGYTF. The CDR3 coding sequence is TGTGCCAGCAGCCCCGCAGGCTACCTCCCGGGCTACACCTTC.

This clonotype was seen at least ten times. This CDR3 is CATSRVTGSIGELFF. The CDR3 nucleotides read TGTGCCACCAGCAGAGTTACGGGTTCGATCGGGGAGCTGTTTTTT. The chain recombines TRBV15 with TRBJ2-2; no reliable D call. Germline CDR1 LNHNV, CDR2 YYDKDF (reference sequence). This CDR3 region has 15 residues. Trimming took 1 base from V and 7 from J, leaving 13 bases between them.

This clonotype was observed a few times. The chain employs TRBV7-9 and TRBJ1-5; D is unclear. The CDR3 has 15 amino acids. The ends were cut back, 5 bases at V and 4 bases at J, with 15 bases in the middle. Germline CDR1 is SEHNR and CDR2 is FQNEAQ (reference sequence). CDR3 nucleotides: TGTGCCAGCAGCCCGATGGGCAGCCTTAATCAGCCCCAGCATTTT. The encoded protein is CASSPMGSLNQPQHF.

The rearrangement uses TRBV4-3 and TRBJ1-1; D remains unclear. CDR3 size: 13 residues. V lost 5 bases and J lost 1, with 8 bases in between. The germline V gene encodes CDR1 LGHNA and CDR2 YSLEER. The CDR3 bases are TGCGCCAGCAGCTCCCATCAGAACACTGAAGCTTTCTTT. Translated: CASSSHQNTEAFF.

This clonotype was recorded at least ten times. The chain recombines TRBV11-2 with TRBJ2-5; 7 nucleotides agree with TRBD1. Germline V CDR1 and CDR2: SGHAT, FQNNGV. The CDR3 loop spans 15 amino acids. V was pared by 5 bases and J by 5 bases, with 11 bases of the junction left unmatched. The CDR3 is CASSDGTVLGETQYF. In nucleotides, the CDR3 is TGTGCCAGCAGCGACGGGACAGTTCTGGGGGAGACCCAGTACTTC.